This is a list of T cell receptor beta chains from one sample in a study of T cell responses to AZD1222 COVID-19 vaccine. Here immunoSEQ multiplex PCR was the method, and the copy in TCRdb shows in-frame clones only, minus some. The sample contains about 110,000 clones, roughly 82% of which appear only once. The sample was peripheral blood, taken on day 0 of AZD1222 vaccination. The receptors were sampled from an adult in good health. Both conserved end residues are part of each CDR3. The D gene is left open where the match is weak. The size field is filled for only some rows; it gives once, few, many or a size class.

clone_size,j_call,v_call,d_call,cdr3_nt,cdr3_aa
-,TRBJ1-2,TRBV7-2,-,TGTGCCAGCAGCTCGGGAGGGGCCCCTGATGGCTACACCTTC,CASSSGGAPDGYTF
-,TRBJ1-1,TRBV5-1,-,TGCGCCAGCAGCTTGAAGGGGGGGACTGAAGCTTTCTTT,CASSLKGGTEAFF
-,TRBJ2-2,TRBV5-1,-,TGCGCCAGCAGCTTGGACGTGATCGGGGAGCTGTTTTTT,CASSLDVIGELFF
-,TRBJ2-7,TRBV5-1,TRBD2,TGCGCCAGCCAGGGAGAGGGACTAGCGGGCGTCTCTCCGATCCACGAGCAGTACTTC,CASQGEGLAGVSPIHEQYF
-,TRBJ2-5,TRBV2,-,TGTGCCAGCAAGTGGCGGGGAGGTAACCAAGAGACCCAGTACTTC,CASKWRGGNQETQYF
-,TRBJ2-7,TRBV24-1,-,TGTGCCACCAGTGACCCCGGGAGCCCGAAGCAGTACTTC,CATSDPGSPKQYF
-,TRBJ2-7,TRBV7-6,-,TGTGCCAGCAGCTTAACGGACGGATCCTACGAGCAGTACTTC,CASSLTDGSYEQYF
-,TRBJ2-4,TRBV7-2,-,TGTGCCAGCAGCTCCCCGCGGGTAGCCAAAAACATTCAGTACTTC,CASSSPRVAKNIQYF
-,TRBJ1-2,TRBV6-5,-,TGTGCCAGCAGTCCCGGGACCCCTAGATATGGCTACACCTTC,CASSPGTPRYGYTF
-,TRBJ1-5,TRBV4-3,-,TGCGCCAGCAGCCAAGATAAGTATCAGCCCCAGCATTTT,CASSQDKYQPQHF
-,TRBJ2-5,TRBV6-2/TRBV6-3,TRBD2,TGTGCCAGCAGCGGACTAGCGCTAGAGACCCAGTACTTC,CASSGLALETQYF
-,TRBJ2-1,TRBV12-5,-,TGTGCTAGTGGTTTGCTCAGGGGGGAGTTCTTC,CASGLLRGEFF
-,TRBJ2-2,TRBV19,TRBD1,TGTGCCAGTTTACGGTCCGACAGGGGGCAGGGTCGGGAGCTGTTTTTT,CASLRSDRGQGRELFF
-,TRBJ1-3,TRBV5-5,TRBD1,TGTGCCAGCAGCCTTTTGACAGGGGGTTCTCTCTCTGGAAACACCATATATTTT,CASSLLTGGSLSGNTIYF
few,TRBJ1-3,TRBV7-2,-,TGTGCCAGCAGCTTTGGACGAAGCTCTGGAAACACCATATATTTT,CASSFGRSSGNTIYF
-,TRBJ1-3,TRBV5-1,-,TGCGCCAGCAGCCGGGGTCCCTCCAGCTCTGGAAACACCATATATTTT,CASSRGPSSSGNTIYF
-,TRBJ1-1,TRBV7-2,-,TGTGCCAGCAGCTTAGCTTTACGGACAGAAGCTTTCTTT,CASSLALRTEAFF
few,TRBJ2-7,TRBV6-2/TRBV6-3,-,TGTGCCAGCAGCCGGACGTACAGCGAGCAGTACTTC,CASSRTYSEQYF
-,TRBJ2-5,TRBV5-1,TRBD1,TGCGCCAGCAGCATAGGGACAGGGCGGGAGACCCAGTACTTC,CASSIGTGRETQYF
-,TRBJ1-2,TRBV6-5,-,TGTGCCAGCAGTTACAGTGGGACGACGGGCTACACCTTC,CASSYSGTTGYTF
-,TRBJ1-6,TRBV5-1,-,TGCGCCAGCAGCCTGACAGGTTCCTATAATTCACCCCTCCACTTT,CASSLTGSYNSPLHF
-,TRBJ2-1,TRBV5-1,-,TGCGCCAGCAGCTTGGAAGGTGGTTACAATGAGCAGTTCTTC,CASSLEGGYNEQFF
-,TRBJ2-2,TRBV4-3,-,TGCGCCAGCAGCCAAGCCACTAGGTCTTCCACCGGGGAGCTGTTTTTT,CASSQATRSSTGELFF
few,TRBJ2-7,TRBV7-9,-,TGTGCCAGCAGCTTAGTAACTAGCTGGAACGAGCAGTACTTC,CASSLVTSWNEQYF
-,TRBJ1-1,TRBV2,-,TGTGCCAGCGGGGGGACGAACCTTGGAGCTGAAGCTTTCTTT,CASGGTNLGAEAFF
-,TRBJ2-7,TRBV9,-,TGTGCCAGCAGCCTGAGACAGGAAACCTACGAGCAGTACTTC,CASSLRQETYEQYF
-,TRBJ1-5,TRBV7-8,-,TGTGCCAGCAGCTTTAGTCGGCAGATCCATCAGCCCCAGCATTTT,CASSFSRQIHQPQHF
once,TRBJ1-4,TRBV29-1,TRBD1,TGCAGCGTGCGGACAGGATATGAAAAACTGTTTTTT,CSVRTGYEKLFF
-,TRBJ1-4,TRBV20-1,-,TGCAGTGCTAGTCGGGCAACAACTAATGAAAAACTGTTTTTT,CSASRATTNEKLFF
-,TRBJ1-1,TRBV6-4,-,TGTGCCAGCAGTGTTCAACCAAACACTGAAGCTTTCTTT,CASSVQPNTEAFF
-,TRBJ2-1,TRBV6-2/TRBV6-3,TRBD2,TGTGCCAGCAGTTATCCGGAAGGGACTAGCTTTCCTAAGCCCTACAATGAGCAGTTCTTC,CASSYPEGTSFPKPYNEQFF
-,TRBJ2-3,TRBV27,-,TGTGCCAGCAGTCCCATGCCTGGACGAGATACGCAGTATTTT,CASSPMPGRDTQYF
-,TRBJ2-3,TRBV10-3,TRBD2,TGTGCCATCAGAGGACTAGCGGGGAACACAGATACGCAGTATTTT,CAIRGLAGNTDTQYF
-,TRBJ2-3,TRBV5-1,-,TGCGCCAGCAGCTTGTCACTGCACACAGATACGCAGTATTTT,CASSLSLHTDTQYF
-,TRBJ2-1,TRBV7-6,-,TGTGCCAGCAGCGTGGACGGGGGCTCCTACAATGAGCAGTTCTTC,CASSVDGGSYNEQFF
-,TRBJ1-3,TRBV7-2,-,TGTGCCAGCAGCTCCAGGCGCTCTGGAAACACCATATATTTT,CASSSRRSGNTIYF
-,TRBJ2-3,TRBV5-6,TRBD1,TGTGCCAGCAGCGTGGGCAGGGGGCAGGCAGATACGCAGTATTTT,CASSVGRGQADTQYF
-,TRBJ2-1,TRBV12-3/TRBV12-4,TRBD2,TGTGCCAGCACTCCCGGGGGGTTGGATGAGCAGTTCTTC,CASTPGGLDEQFF
-,TRBJ1-1,TRBV7-8,TRBD1,TGTGCCAGCAGCCCAAGGACAGGGGCAAACACTGAAGCTTTCTTT,CASSPRTGANTEAFF
-,TRBJ2-2,TRBV5-1,TRBD1,TGCGCCAGCAGCGTCGTCCCGGGACAGACGAACACCGGGGAGCTGTTTTTT,CASSVVPGQTNTGELFF
-,TRBJ1-1,TRBV19,TRBD1,TGTGCCAGTAGTACGGGACAGATGTTTCGGGACACTGAAGCTTTCTTT,CASSTGQMFRDTEAFF
once,TRBJ1-4,TRBV1,-,TGCACCAGCAGCGGACGCCCCGGAGGAAAACTGTTTTTT,CTSSGRPGGKLFF
-,TRBJ1-3,TRBV5-1,-,TGCGCCAGCAGCCTCACCTCTGGAAACACCATATATTTT,CASSLTSGNTIYF
-,TRBJ2-1,TRBV29-1,-,TGCAGCGCTGGGTGGGGTGAGCAGTTCTTC,CSAGWGEQFF